This T cell receptor beta chain originates from a study of cytotoxic CD8 clonotypes in ibrutinib-treated CLL. This clone was detected only a few times. Its antigen is as yet unknown. The intended depth for sequencing was 1 in 200,000 to 1 in 1 million T cells. Clones were read by immunoSEQ multiplex PCR, and TCRdb kept only the in-frame ones, dropping some. The repertoire consists of approximately 100,000 clones, with 45% to 65% occurring once and the leading ten covering more than 35%. Study-wide points: The clonality went up when patients responded to ibrutinib and dropped back toward baseline at progression. Under therapy, public clonotypes either contracted or stayed stable, and they were uncommon.

Cryopreserved PBMCs supplied 2 to 2.5 micrograms of genomic DNA for TCR beta libraries. Germline V gene sequence: CDR1 SGHRS, CDR2 YFSETQ. This CDR3 is built from 14 residues. Trimming took 0 bases from V and 0 from J, leaving 7 bases between them. The material was PBMCs, obtained after 24 months of ibrutinib treatment. J is TRBJ2-7 and V is TRBV5-1; tentative D call: TRBD1 (5 bases). This clonotype was obtained from a human donor with chronic lymphocytic leukemia. CDR3 region: CASSLGQFSYEQYF. Here the CDR3 DNA reads TGCGCCAGCAGCTTGGGACAGTTCTCCTACGAGCAGTACTTC.